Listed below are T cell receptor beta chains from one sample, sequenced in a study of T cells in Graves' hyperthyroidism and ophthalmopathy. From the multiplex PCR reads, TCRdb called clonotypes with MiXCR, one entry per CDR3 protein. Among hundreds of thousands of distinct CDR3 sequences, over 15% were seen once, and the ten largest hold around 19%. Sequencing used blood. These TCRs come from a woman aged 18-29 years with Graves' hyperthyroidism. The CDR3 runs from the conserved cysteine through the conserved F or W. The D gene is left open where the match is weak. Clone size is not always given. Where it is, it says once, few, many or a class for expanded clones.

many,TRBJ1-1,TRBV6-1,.,CASSEWELNTEAFF,TGTGCCAGCAGTGAATGGGAGCTGAACACTGAAGCTTTCTTT
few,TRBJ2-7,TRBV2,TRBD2,CASSYVAGGPYEQYF,TGTGCCAGCAGTTACGTAGCGGGGGGGCCCTACGAGCAGTACTTC
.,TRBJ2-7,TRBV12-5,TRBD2,CASGLVLAGGPYEQYF,TGTGCTAGTGGTTTGGTACTAGCGGGGGGCCCCTACGAGCAGTACTTC
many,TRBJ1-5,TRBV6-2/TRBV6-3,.,CASTRDGAAKPQHF,TGTGCCAGCACCCGAGACGGTGCTGCGAAACCCCAGCATTTT
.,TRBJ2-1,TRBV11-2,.,CAGSSRERWWNEQFF,TGTGCCGGCAGCTCCCGGGAAAGGTGGTGGAATGAGCAGTTCTTC
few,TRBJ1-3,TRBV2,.,CASSQGMSGNTIYF,TGTGCCAGCAGCCAGGGGATGTCTGGAAACACCATATATTTT
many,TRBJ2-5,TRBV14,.,CASSRGMGETQYF,TGTGCCAGCAGTCGAGGGATGGGGGAGACCCAGTACTTC
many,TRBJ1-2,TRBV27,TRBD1,CASSLRDRDGYTF,TGTGCCAGCAGTTTACGGGACAGAGATGGCTACACCTTC
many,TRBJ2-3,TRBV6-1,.,CASKIRDSTDTQYF,TGTGCCAGTAAAATCCGGGACTCCACAGATACGCAGTATTTT
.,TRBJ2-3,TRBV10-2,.,CASSDGRTDTQYF,TGCGCCAGCAGTGACGGTCGCACAGATACGCAGTATTTT
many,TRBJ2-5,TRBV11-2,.,CASSLVSGFETQYF,TGTGCCAGCAGCTTAGTAAGCGGTTTTGAGACCCAGTACTTC
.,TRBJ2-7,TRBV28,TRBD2,CASSRGGAVYEQYF,TGTGCCAGCAGCCGCGGGGGGGCCGTCTACGAGCAGTACTTC
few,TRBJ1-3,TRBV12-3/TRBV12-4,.,CATRGWEGNSGNTIYF,TGTGCCACTCGAGGTTGGGAGGGGAACTCTGGAAACACCATATATTTT
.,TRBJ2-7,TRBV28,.,CASTWGDEQYF,TGTGCCAGCACTTGGGGAGACGAGCAGTACTTC
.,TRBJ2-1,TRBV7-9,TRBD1,CASSTSGQGVIYNEQFF,TGTGCCAGCAGCACCAGCGGACAGGGGGTTATCTACAATGAGCAGTTCTTC
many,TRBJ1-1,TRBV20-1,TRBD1,CSARGDREMGEAFF,TGCAGTGCTAGAGGGGACAGGGAAATGGGTGAAGCTTTCTTT
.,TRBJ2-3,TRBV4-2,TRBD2,CASSQATGGADTQYF,TGTGCCAGCAGCCAGGCGACCGGGGGGGCAGATACGCAGTATTTT
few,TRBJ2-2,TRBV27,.,CASSDPGTSNTGELFF,TGTGCCAGCAGCGACCCCGGGACTTCAAACACCGGGGAGCTGTTTTTT
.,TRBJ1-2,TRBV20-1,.,CSALRTDPYGYTF,TGCAGTGCCTTGCGGACAGACCCCTATGGCTACACCTTC
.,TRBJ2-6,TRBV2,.,CASSVGDSGANVLTF,TGTGCCAGCAGTGTAGGTGACTCTGGGGCCAACGTCCTGACTTTC
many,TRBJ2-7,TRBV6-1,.,CASSENEGGTYEQYF,TGTGCCAGCAGTGAAAACGAGGGGGGAACCTACGAGCAGTACTTC
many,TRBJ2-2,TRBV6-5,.,CASSYGGNTGELFF,TGTGCCAGCAGTTACGGAGGGAACACCGGGGAGCTGTTTTTT
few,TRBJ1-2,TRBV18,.,CASSPPVATGRGYTF,TGTGCCAGCTCACCACCGGTCGCTACAGGGAGAGGCTACACCTTC
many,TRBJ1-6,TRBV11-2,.,CASSLDRGNHYNSPLHF,TGTGCCAGCAGCTTAGATCGCGGAAATCACTATAATTCACCCCTCCACTTT
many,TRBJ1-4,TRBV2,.,CASSKKTTNEKLFF,TGTGCCAGCAGTAAGAAAACAACTAATGAAAAACTGTTTTTT
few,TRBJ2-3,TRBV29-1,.,CSVEEGADTQYF,TGCAGCGTTGAAGAAGGGGCAGATACGCAGTATTTT
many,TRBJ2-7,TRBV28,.,CASSFAQGSYEQYF,TGTGCCAGCAGCTTCGCCCAGGGCTCCTACGAGCAGTACTTC
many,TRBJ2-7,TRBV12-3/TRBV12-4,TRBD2,CASSLALTLGGADYEQYF,TGTGCCAGCAGTTTAGCGCTAACTCTCGGGGGGGCCGACTACGAGCAGTACTTC
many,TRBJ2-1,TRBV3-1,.,CASSIRRAQYNEQFF,TGTGCCAGCAGCATTCGCCGGGCGCAATACAATGAGCAGTTCTTC
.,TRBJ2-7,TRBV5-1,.,CASSERPRDEQYF,TGTGCCAGCAGTGAACGGCCGCGGGACGAGCAGTACTTC
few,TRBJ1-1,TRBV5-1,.,CASSLAPSDTEAFF,TGCGCCAGCAGCTTGGCCCCATCAGATACTGAAGCTTTCTTT
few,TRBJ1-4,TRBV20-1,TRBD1,CSARDSSGGKLFF,TGCAGTGCAAGGGACAGCTCTGGGGGAAAACTGTTTTTT
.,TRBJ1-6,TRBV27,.,CASSLSGINSPLHF,TGTGCCAGCAGTTTATCGGGTATTAATTCACCCCTCCACTTT
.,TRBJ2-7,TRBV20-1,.,CSARPWQEPYEQYF,TGCAGTGCTAGACCTTGGCAGGAACCCTACGAGCAGTACTTC
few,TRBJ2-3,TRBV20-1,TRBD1,CSPRTPGQGALTDTQYF,TGCAGTCCAAGGACCCCGGGACAGGGGGCTTTGACAGATACGCAGTATTTT
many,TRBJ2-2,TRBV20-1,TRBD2,CSARPSGRSTGELFF,TGCAGTGCTAGGCCTAGCGGACGCTCCACCGGGGAGCTGTTTTTT
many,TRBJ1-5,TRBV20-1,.,CSARVDISNQPQHF,TGCAGTGCTAGGGTGGACATCAGCAATCAGCCCCAGCATTTT
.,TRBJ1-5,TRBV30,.,CAWGKGDSNQPQHF,TGTGCCTGGGGGAAGGGGGATAGCAATCAGCCCCAGCATTTT
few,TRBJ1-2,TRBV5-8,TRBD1,CASSADRGIGGYTF,TGTGCCAGCAGCGCGGACAGGGGTATTGGGGGCTACACCTTC
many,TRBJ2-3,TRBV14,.,CASSLSLGRRTDTQYF,TGTGCCAGCAGCCTATCCCTGGGCCGGCGCACAGATACGCAGTATTTT
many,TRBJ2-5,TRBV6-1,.,CASSEAGGGQETQYF,TGTGCCAGCAGTGAAGCGGGAGGGGGGCAAGAGACCCAGTACTTC
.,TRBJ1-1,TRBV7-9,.,CASSRNRDASGKAFF,TGTGCCAGCAGCAGAAACCGGGACGCCTCCGGGAAAGCTTTCTTT
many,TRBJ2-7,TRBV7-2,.,CASSPSVTVRLTYEQYF,TGTGCCAGCAGCCCGTCCGTTACTGTCCGATTAACCTACGAGCAGTACTTC
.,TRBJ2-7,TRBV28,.,CASSLARREDEQYF,TGTGCCAGCAGCCTTGCTAGGAGAGAAGACGAGCAGTACTTC
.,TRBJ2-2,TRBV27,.,CASSLGLGVLTGELFF,TGTGCCAGCAGTTTAGGGCTAGGGGTCCTCACCGGGGAGCTGTTTTTT
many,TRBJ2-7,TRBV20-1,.,CSASRGSGYEQYF,TGCAGTGCTAGTAGGGGGAGCGGCTACGAGCAGTACTTC
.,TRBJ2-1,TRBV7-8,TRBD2,CASSPFSPTSGRAGEQFF,TGTGCCAGCAGCCCCTTTTCCCCGACTAGCGGGAGGGCCGGTGAGCAGTTCTTC
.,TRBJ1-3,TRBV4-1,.,CASRGKPSGNTIYF,TGCGCCAGCAGGGGCAAGCCTTCTGGAAACACCATATATTTT
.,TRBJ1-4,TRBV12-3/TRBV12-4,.,CASSSRSEDEKLFF,TGTGCCAGCAGTTCAAGGTCCGAGGATGAAAAACTGTTTTTT
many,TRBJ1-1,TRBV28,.,CASRGGLPPSLAFF,TGTGCCAGCAGGGGGGGACTCCCCCCTTCGCTGGCTTTCTTT
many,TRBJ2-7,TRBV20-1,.,CSARDRRAHVDEQYF,TGCAGTGCTAGAGATCGCCGGGCCCACGTTGACGAGCAGTACTTC
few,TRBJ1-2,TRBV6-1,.,CASSELGDPANYGYTF,TGTGCCAGCAGTGAATTGGGGGACCCTGCTAACTATGGCTACACCTTC
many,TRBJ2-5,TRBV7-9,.,CASSLAIGETLETQYF,TGTGCCAGCAGCTTAGCGATCGGGGAGACCCTCGAGACCCAGTACTTC
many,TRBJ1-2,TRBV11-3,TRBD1,CASSLSGRQGNYGYTF,TGTGCCAGCAGCTTAAGTGGTAGACAGGGTAACTATGGCTACACCTTC
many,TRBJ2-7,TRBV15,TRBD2,CATSMNSGSYEQYF,TGTGCCACCAGTATGAATAGCGGGAGCTACGAGCAGTACTTC
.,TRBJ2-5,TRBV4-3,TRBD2,CASSRFGVAGDQETQYF,TGCGCCAGCAGCCGCTTCGGGGTAGCGGGGGACCAAGAGACCCAGTACTTC
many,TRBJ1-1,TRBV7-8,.,CASSLRGAVTEAFF,TGTGCCAGCAGCTTACGGGGGGCGGTCACTGAAGCTTTCTTT
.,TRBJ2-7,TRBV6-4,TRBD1,CASSNRQGLYEQYF,TGTGCCAGCAGTAACCGACAGGGTCTCTACGAGCAGTACTTC
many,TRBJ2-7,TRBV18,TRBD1,CASSPTSQGAYEQYF,TGTGCCAGCTCACCAACGTCACAGGGGGCCTACGAGCAGTACTTC